The entry below gives a single TCR beta chain sequence along with its context. Which antigen it targets is not known. Base quality data are lacking; no much larger clone is found one base away. This sample includes further DNA sequences coding for the same CDR3. In light of the paper, this sample's time point label describes: about 28 days (+/-7) after the second vaccine dose. Sample treatment or condition, as interpreted from the label and publication: meningococcal conjugate vaccine given as trial control. Vaccinee samples were obtained from the UK trials COV001 and COV002, which included a single-blind randomized controlled phase 2/3 trial of AZD1222 (ChAdOx1 nCoV-19) in healthy adults. For TCRbeta chain sequencing, PBMC samples were collected from trial participants at day 0 and at day 28 after the second dose. This sample stems from a study of T cell responses to AZD1222 COVID-19 vaccine (TCRdb year 2021). Broadly, across the study: A total of 233 trial participants underwent TCR sequencing, of whom 200 to 220 received two doses of AZD1222 and some 25 received two doses of the MenACWY control vaccine. Enrollment into the trials was organized by age into subgroups of 18-55, 56-69 and 70-plus years, and those subgroups contained roughly 140, 27 and 60 TCR-sequenced participants, respectively.

V gives up 4 bases and J gives up 1 base, and the segment between their germline ends measures 7 bases. The germline V gene (reference sequence) sets CDR1 to SEHNR and CDR2 to FQNEAQ. The CDR3 spans 13 residues, from the cysteine through the phenylalanine. This entry keeps only the CDR3 DNA: 39 bases, framed from base 1. The CDR3 regions of human TCRbeta chains were analyzed by immunosequencing. On the study's bioinformatics: Repertoire TCRs were checked for matches against a reference library of SARS-CoV-2-specific TCRs that had been generated using the MIRA antigen-specificity platform. Breadth meant the fraction of unique TCRs that were SARS-CoV-2-associated, whereas depth meant the fraction of total T cells that were SARS-CoV-2-associated. Each spike-specific TCR was assigned to its reactive spike region and to a CD4 or CD8 class using the MIRA data. Log10-transformed breadth and depth values were compared by one-way ANOVA with Sidak's multiple comparisons tests. TCRdb took over this immuneACCESS table, retaining in-frame rearrangements with V and J assigned. Such tables are incomplete; in checked studies, under half of the missing clones stem from an unresolved V gene, and the remainder is unexplained. V, J and clone size are those of that table, while D and trimming were read from the DNA. Present in this sample are about 75,000 clones, approximately 88% of which were seen just once. The ten largest clones represent about a tenth of the sample.

Broader findings and caveats from the paper: The whole spike protein was spanned by vaccine-associated CD4 TCRs, and dominant responses were seen in regions 160-218 and 743-854. Because no samples from the day 14 peak response were available, repertoires could be characterized only after the peak T cell response. Only a handful of AZD1222 recipients were SARS-CoV-2 seropositive at baseline, limiting conclusions about previously exposed vaccinees. Spike-specific TCR breadth and depth rose significantly after two AZD1222 doses compared with day 0 and with MenACWY recipients. Participants were mostly white British, with more females than males. The authors suggested clonal diversity may have been underestimated. Reportedly, almost half of the unique spike-specific TCRs recognized epitopes lying outside the regions that are mutated in the B.1.351 and B.1.1.7 variants. The 56-69-year group was small, and its depth increase did not reach significance, likely because of low power.

The source was peripheral blood, collected 28 days after the second dose of the MenACWY control vaccine. The TCR comes from an adult who received the MenACWY meningococcal vaccine as a control. This chain joins TRBV7-9 to TRBJ1-1; no D segment can be confidently identified. The CDR3: CASSSLGNTEAFF. The bases are TGTGCCAGCAGCTCCCTGGGGAACACTGAAGCTTTCTTT.